This entry is about one T cell receptor (beta chain). Its antigen remains unidentified. Patients with alopecia areata provided lesional scalp punch biopsies as well as peripheral blood. RNA extraction and reverse transcription yielded cDNA as sequencing template. Method: immunoSEQ multiplex PCR; TCRdb's copy keeps in-frame clones and lacks some. This sample carries 65,000 to 70,000 clones, under 75% of them seen once, and the ten largest clones take roughly 18%. The sample originates from a study of CD8+ T cells in alopecia areata. Study-wide context: Treated patients took oral tofacitinib at 5 to 10 mg twice daily. Findings of the study overall: Scalp specimens additionally yield sequences from normal skin's resident alphabeta T cells.

The TCR originated in a human donor with alopecia areata. Source: CD8+ T cells sorted from blood, taken at week 0.

CDR3 amino acids: CASSFDSSYNEQFF. CDR3 in DNA: TGTGCCAGCAGCTTCGACAGCTCCTACAATGAGCAGTTCTTC. V and J are TRBV7-9 and TRBJ2-1; maybe TRBD1 (5 bases). V lost 3 bases and J 0 bases, leaving 6 bases between the germline ends. From germline, CDR1 is SEHNR and CDR2 FQNEAQ (reference sequence). This CDR3 has 14 amino acids.